This TCR beta chain was found in a study of identical twins. Study results and limitations: Out-of-frame alpha sequences common to twins were enriched for low generation probability.

This clonotype was seen more than once but under ten times. As yet, its antigen is unknown. In TCRdb, the 5' RACE reads were re-called with MiXCR into one record per CDR3 protein. The data hold fewer than 250,000 distinct CDR3 sequences, with about 15% observed a single time. V lost 3 bases to trimming and J lost 1 base, with 15 bases between them. In germline, CDR1 is SGHAT, CDR2 FQNNGV. The CDR3 is 16 amino acids. The sample was also linked to a second study, of T cells expressing NK-cell markers. In that study: There were seven HCMV-seropositive donors and one seronegative donor among the eight sequenced. About 1.0-7.5% of CD8+ T cells in more than 5 donors belonged to dominant NKG2C+ clonotypes.

The sample taken for sequencing was CD8+ T cells sorted from blood. The chain employs TRBV11-2 and TRBJ1-1; a possible D gene is TRBD1 (6 bases). The clonotype originates from a woman under 30 in good health. Here the CDR3 DNA reads TGTGCCAGCAGCTTGGTCCCTCGAGGGGGGAACACTGAAGCTTTCTTT. Translation: CASSLVPRGGNTEAFF.